The 10 T cell receptor beta chains below come from one sample, sequenced in a study of T-cell memory formation after mild COVID-19. Each CDR3 protein is one row after TCRdb ran MiXCR on the 5' RACE reads. The data show about 560,000 distinct CDR3 sequences, about 20% seen once. The sequenced sample consisted of PBMCs or a T cell subset sorted from them (not recorded which). The receptors were sampled from an adult woman who had mild COVID-19 (a few samples of this study predate the infection). Cell type and time point are not known.

This clonotype was counted a few times. This sequence joins TRBV29-1 and TRBJ2-7; D possibly corresponds to TRBD2 (5 bases). V was shortened by 4 bases and J by 0 bases, with 10 bases between the two germline ends. Germline CDR1 and CDR2: SQVTM and ANQGSEA. The CDR3 runs 13 residues. CDR3 loop: CSVVGGDSYEQYF. For the CDR3, the DNA is TGCAGCGTTGTCGGAGGCGACTCCTACGAGCAGTACTTC.

The genes are TRBV3-1 and TRBJ1-1; 11 bases agree with TRBD1. Germline assignment: CDR1 LGHDT and CDR2 YNNKEL (reference sequence). CDR3 size: 18 residues. J was trimmed by 3 bases and V by 0 bases; bases with no gene match: 9. CDR3 bases: TGTGCCAGCAGCCAAGATTCTGGACAGGGGGCTGAGGACACTGAAGCTTTCTTT. Translation gives CASSQDSGQGAEDTEAFF.

In this sample, this clonotype turned up a few times. This rearrangement joins TRBV19 to TRBJ2-2, with a weak D call TRBD2 (7 bases). Looked up from germline, CDR1 is LNHDA and CDR2 is SQIVND (reference sequence). This CDR3 has 18 amino acids. V was shortened by 4 bases and J by 3 bases, with 21 bases between the two germline ends. CDR3 nucleotides: TGTGCCAGTAGTACACCCCGGGGTACAGGGAGGGACACCGGGGAGCTGTTTTTT. Amino acid sequence: CASSTPRGTGRDTGELFF. The variable domain in full, completed from reference TRBV19 and TRBJ2-2, reads DGGITQSPKYLFRKEGQNVTLSCEQNLNHDAMYWYRQDPGQGLRLIYYSQIVNDFQKGDIAEGYSVSREKKESFPLTVTSAQKNPTAFYLCASSTPRGTGRDTGELFFGEGSRLTVL.

V is TRBV20-1 and J is TRBJ2-3; D possibly corresponds to TRBD2 (5 bases). The CDR3 extends over 15 amino acids. Germline-derived CDR1 and CDR2 are DFQATT and SNEGSKA (reference sequence). V was shortened by 6 bases and J by 5 bases, with 21 bases between the two germline ends. The CDR3 DNA is TGCAGTGCGACAAGTCCTCTACCCGGAGGAGATACGCAGTATTTT. Protein: CSATSPLPGGDTQYF.

This clonotype was detected many times. CDR3 in amino acids: CASSLVGTGGAGQPQHF. In nucleotides, the CDR3 is TGTGCCAGCAGCTTGGTCGGTACAGGGGGCGCGGGTCAGCCCCAGCATTTT. The gene calls are TRBV5-5 and TRBJ1-5; 9 nucleotides line up with TRBD1. CDR3 size: 17 residues. Germline CDR1 and CDR2: SGHKS and YYEKEE (reference sequence). V was clipped by 0 bases and J by 6 bases; unmatched bases: 10.

This clonotype has more than one count but fewer than ten. The chain joins TRBV30 to TRBJ1-2, with D perhaps TRBD1 (5 bases). CDR1 is GTSNPN, CDR2 SVGIG, per germline (reference sequence). The CDR3 contains 12 residues. Deletions cut 6 bases from V and 4 bases from J, with 12 bases between. The CDR3 DNA reads TGTGCCTGTCTTAGGGGCCTCTATGGCTACACCTTC. Encoded protein: CACLRGLYGYTF. The complete variable domain, with remaining parts taken from reference TRBV30 and TRBJ1-2, reads SQTIHQWPATLVQPVGSPLSLECTVEGTSNPNLYWYRQAAGRGLQLLFYSVGIGQISSEVPQNLSASRPQDRQFILSSKKLLLSDSGFYLCACLRGLYGYTFGSGTRLTVV.

This clonotype was seen a handful of times. The CDR3 is CASRRNEQFF. The DNA of the CDR3 is TGTGCCAGCAGGCGAAATGAGCAGTTCTTC. The chain couples TRBV7-9 to TRBJ2-1; D remains unclear. The CDR3 contains 10 residues. From germline, CDR1 is SEHNR and CDR2 FQNEAQ (reference sequence). V dropped 6 bases and J dropped 7 bases, with 4 bases sitting between them.

J is TRBJ2-1 and V is TRBV5-1; 7 nucleotides match TRBD1. Germline V gene data show CDR1 as SGHRS and CDR2 as YFSETQ. Unmatched junction bases numbered 4, after V lost 3 bases and J lost 1 base. The CDR3 runs to 15 residues. The CDR3 nucleotides read TGCGCCAGCAGCTCCCAACAGGGGTCCTACAATGAGCAGTTCTTC. This gives the protein CASSSQQGSYNEQFF.

The CDR3 DNA reads as TGTGCCAGCAAGGATCAGGGCACAGATACGCAGTATTTT. This encodes CASKDQGTDTQYF. The chain uses TRBV6-5 and TRBJ2-3; D gene ambiguous. Germline loops: CDR1 MNHEY, CDR2 SVGAGI. The CDR3 contains 13 residues. With 7 bases removed from V and 1 base from J, the gap between germline ends came to 9 bases.

CDR3 sequence reads: CASSGSSRGYNEQFF. In DNA form, the CDR3 reads TGTGCCAGCTCCGGGAGCTCGCGGGGCTACAATGAGCAGTTCTTC. This chain joins TRBV18 and TRBJ2-1, with D maybe TRBD2 (6 bases). V lost 6 bases, J lost 3 bases, and 15 bases lay in between. Germline lookup yields CDR1 KGHSH and CDR2 LQKENI. The CDR3 spans 15 residues.